This TCR beta chain was documented in a study of T cells after yellow fever vaccination. At the level of the study: Preparation of the low-cell-number fractions used SMART-Seq v4 Ultra Low Input.

Generation of TCR cDNA used 5'RACE template switching (which added a universal primer site and UMIs). TCRdb fed the 5' RACE reads into MiXCR, producing one record per CDR3 protein. Seen here are about 130,000 distinct CDR3 sequences, almost 9% observed once, and the top ten hold almost 40%. As regards this clonotype: Antigen: not known.

Whole-study results and caveats: Across the CD4 and CD8 compartments, a small share of clonotypes was present in both.

The V segment lost 5 bases and the J segment 5 bases; nucleotides outside the gene matches: 10. The CDR3 extends over 15 amino acids. The germline gives CDR1 SEHNR, CDR2 FQNEAQ (reference sequence). The source material was CD8+ T cells sorted from PBMCs, sampled on the day of the yellow fever booster vaccination. This chain joins TRBV7-9 and TRBJ2-3; TRBD1 agrees at 7 bases. This sequence originates from a man between 18 and 29 years old who received the YFV17D yellow fever vaccine. The CDR3 DNA reads TGTGCCAGCAGCGGGTCGTCAGGGGGTCTAGATACGCAGTATTTT. The encoded protein is CASSGSSGGLDTQYF.